The 6 T cell receptor beta chains below were found in one sample sequenced in a study of T-cell reconstitution after alpha-beta-depleted transplantation in children. Unique molecular identifiers were built into the TCRbeta library. Via MiXCR, TCRdb re-called the PCR reads, giving one row per CDR3 protein. The sample has 640,000 or so distinct CDR3 sequences, 16% seen once; the top ten hold approximately 1%. The sample in question was PBMCs from the stem cell graft donor, obtained from the stem cell graft. All receptors derive from a human donor who donated a stem cell graft to a child with acute myeloid leukemia.

A few counts support this clonotype. This CDR3 is CASSSTGQGIYQPQHF. The CDR3, as DNA: TGTGCCAGCAGTTCGACGGGACAGGGAATTTATCAGCCCCAGCATTTT. The chain is built from TRBV12-3 or TRBV12-4 and TRBJ1-5; 9 nucleotides line up with TRBD1. The length of the CDR3 is 16 residues. With 4 bases clipped from V and 5 bases from J, the junction kept 9 bases outside the gene matches.

The gene calls are TRBV6-5 and TRBJ2-2; possibly TRBD1 for D (5 bases). The V gene's germline CDR1 is MNHEY and CDR2 SVGAGI. The V end lost 0 bases, the J end lost 6 bases, and 14 bases lay between the germline ends. The CDR3 length is 16 residues. In DNA form, the CDR3 reads TGTGCCAGCAGTTACTCGACGCAGGGTAGGGCCGGGGAGCTGTTTTTT. Encoded protein: CASSYSTQGRAGELFF.

This rearrangement joins TRBV7-9 to TRBJ1-2; D remains ambiguous. The CDR3 length is 15 residues. Germline CDR1 is SEHNR and CDR2 is FQNEAQ (reference sequence). V was clipped by 7 bases and J by 4 bases, with 19 bases between them. CDR3 coding DNA: TGTGCCAGCACCCAATCGGGCAGCCGAGTCTATGGCTACACCTTC. Translation gives CASTQSGSRVYGYTF.

In this sample, this clonotype turned up many times. The chain has TRBV20-1 and TRBJ2-5; D is unclear. The CDR3 has 14 residues. Germline CDR1 is DFQATT and CDR2 is SNEGSKA (reference sequence). Trimming took 0 bases from V and 0 from J, leaving 8 bases between them. The CDR3 loop is CSARDWSYQETQYF. As DNA, the CDR3 is TGCAGTGCTAGAGATTGGAGCTACCAAGAGACCCAGTACTTC.

This sequence joins TRBV6-1 and TRBJ2-7; TRBD1 matches at 7 bases. The CDR3 is 13 amino acids. CDR1 MNHNS and CDR2 SASEGT come from the germline V gene. Trimming cost V 8 bases and J 2 bases; bases outside gene matches: 6. The CDR3 region has the DNA TGTGCCAGCCCTTGGGACAGCCCCTACGAGCAGTACGTC. Its protein product is CASPWDSPYEQYV.

This clonotype was counted many times. This rearrangement joins TRBV20-1 to TRBJ2-5; D might be TRBD2 (7 bases). This CDR3 has 13 amino acids. With 5 bases removed from V and 3 bases from J, the gap between germline ends came to 13 bases. CDR1 is DFQATT, CDR2 SNEGSKA, per germline (reference sequence). The DNA for the CDR3 is TGCAGTGCTCCCGCGGGGGCAGAAGAGACCCAGTACTTC. Translation gives CSAPAGAEETQYF.